The 13 T cell receptor beta chains below were found in one sample sequenced in a study of T-cell reconstitution after alpha-beta-depleted transplantation in children. Molecular barcoding with unique molecular identifiers was used for the TCRbeta library. TCRdb reprocessed the PCR reads with MiXCR, giving one entry per CDR3 protein. The sample has over 550,000 distinct CDR3 sequences; about 10% are singletons. The material sequenced was PBMCs from the stem cell graft donor, taken from the stem cell graft. The source of these receptors is a human donor who donated a stem cell graft to a child with acute myeloid leukemia.

This clonotype came up a few times. The V call is TRBV12-3 or TRBV12-4, the J call TRBJ1-1, with TRBD1 matching over 9 bases. The CDR3 totals 14 residues. Trimming took 5 bases from V and 5 from J; bases not matched to a gene: 6. CDR3 loop: CASSPRGQGTEAFF. CDR3 coding DNA: TGTGCCAGCAGTCCCCGGGGACAGGGAACTGAAGCTTTCTTT.

This chain links TRBV20-1 with TRBJ2-1, with 7 bases lining up with TRBD1. The germline CDR1 and CDR2 sequences are DFQATT and SNEGSKA (reference sequence). The CDR3 has 16 amino acids. The ends lost 1 base at V and 5 bases at J; junction bases unmatched: 11. The CDR3 coding sequence is TGCAGTGCTAGAGTGGCCTCGGGACAGAGAAACAATGAGCAGTTCTTC. It encodes CSARVASGQRNNEQFF.

This sequence joins TRBV29-1 and TRBJ2-3; 9 nucleotides line up with TRBD2. This CDR3 spans 15 amino acids. Per the germline V gene, CDR1 is SQVTM and CDR2 is ANQGSEA. The V and J ends lost 6 bases and 4 bases, in that order; junction bases with no gene match: 11. In nucleotides, the CDR3 is TGCAGCGTAGGTGGCGGGAGGGCCCCCCCAGATACGCAGTATTTT. Translated, it gives CSVGGGRAPPDTQYF.

The sample holds many counts of this clonotype. The rearrangement links TRBV12-3 or TRBV12-4 to TRBJ2-1; 12 nucleotides line up with TRBD2. The length of the CDR3 is 17 residues. With V trimmed by 1 base and J by 8 bases, 9 bases remained unmatched. In DNA, the CDR3 is TGTGCCAGCAGTTTAGAGGCTAGCGGGAGGGGAGTCCATGAGCAGTTCTTC. Protein sequence: CASSLEASGRGVHEQFF.

This clonotype was detected many times. The chain combines TRBV29-1 with TRBJ1-1; 8 bases agree with TRBD1. Germline loops: CDR1 SQVTM, CDR2 ANQGSEA. CDR3 length: 12 residues. Losses at the gene ends were 7 bases for V and 5 bases for J; bases not matched to a gene: 6. CDR3 residues: CSASDRATEAFF. The CDR3 DNA follows: TGCAGCGCCTCGGACAGGGCTACTGAAGCTTTCTTT. The full variable domain, its missing parts supplied by reference TRBV29-1 and TRBJ1-1, is SAVISQKPSRDICQRGTSLTIQCQVDSQVTMMFWYRQQPGQSLTLIATANQGSEATYESGFVIDKFPISRPNLTFSTLTVSNMSPEDSSIYLCSASDRATEAFFGQGTRLTVV.

The CDR3 bases are TGCGCCAGCAGCCCTGAGCCGGGACGGGGGAATGAGCAGTTCTTC. Protein sequence: CASSPEPGRGNEQFF. The gene calls are TRBV4-1 and TRBJ2-1, with D tentatively TRBD2 (6 bases). With 4 bases removed from V and 7 bases from J, the gap between germline ends came to 17 bases. The germline V gene has CDR1 MGHRA and CDR2 YSYEKL. The CDR3 has 15 residues.

This clonotype was observed at least ten times. This sequence joins TRBV7-6 and TRBJ2-1; perhaps TRBD2 as D (5 bases). Trimming cost V 5 bases and J 0 bases, with 14 bases left between them. CDR1 is SGHVS, CDR2 FNYEAQ, per germline. The CDR3 consists of 16 residues. The CDR3 sequence: CASSRPRESSYNEQFF. CDR3 nucleotides: TGTGCCAGCAGCCGACCGAGGGAAAGCTCCTACAATGAGCAGTTCTTC. The whole variable domain, filled in from reference TRBV7-6 and TRBJ2-1, reads GAGVSQSPRYKVTKRGQDVALRCDPISGHVSLYWYRQALGQGPEFLTYFNYEAQQDKSGLPNDRFSAERPEGSISTLTIQRTEQRDSAMYRCASSRPRESSYNEQFFGPGTRLTVL.

This clonotype was counted only a few times. The CDR3 loop reads CASSNKVTTETQYF. The DNA of the CDR3 is TGTGCCAGCAGCAACAAGGTCACCACAGAGACCCAGTACTTC. The V call is TRBV7-3, the J call TRBJ2-5, with D unclear. CDR1 is SGHTA and CDR2 is FQGTGA in the germline V gene. The CDR3 loop spans 14 amino acids. The ends were cut back, 5 bases at V and 4 bases at J, with 14 bases in the middle.

This clonotype occurred many times. The chain employs TRBV15 and TRBJ1-2, with a tentative D call TRBD1 (5 bases). V lost 3 bases and J 5 bases, leaving 7 bases between the germline ends. This CDR3 comprises 12 residues. Germline loops: CDR1 LNHNV, CDR2 YYDKDF (reference sequence). The CDR3 sequence: CATSRAGYGYTF. CDR3 DNA sequence: TGTGCCACCAGCAGGGCAGGGTATGGCTACACCTTC. Full variable domain (rest looked up from reference TRBV15 and TRBJ1-2): DAMVIQNPRYQVTQFGKPVTLSCSQTLNHNVMYWYQQKSSQAPKLLFHYYDKDFNNEADTPDNFQSRRPNTSFCFLDIRSPGLGDTAMYLCATSRAGYGYTFGSGTRLTVV.

This clonotype has ten or more counts. The chain is built from TRBV29-1 and TRBJ2-7; D remains unclear. The CDR3 is 12 amino acids. With 5 bases removed from V and 3 bases from J, the gap between germline ends came to 11 bases. CDR1 is SQVTM and CDR2 is ANQGSEA in the germline V gene. The CDR3 nucleotides are TGCAGCGTTTTAGCAGTGAACTACGAGCAGTACTTC. The encoded protein is CSVLAVNYEQYF.

This clonotype was found many times. The chain carries TRBV15 and TRBJ1-1; D perhaps matches TRBD1 (6 bases). Germline CDR1 LNHNV, CDR2 YYDKDF (reference sequence). CDR3 length equals 14 residues. V dropped 5 bases and J dropped 5 bases, with 15 bases sitting between them. CDR3 DNA: TGTGCCACCAGCCGGGGGGGACAAGGAACTGAAGCTTTCTTT. Translated: CATSRGGQGTEAFF.

This chain connects TRBV1 to TRBJ2-7; TRBD1 is taken as the D call from the table, unchecked against the DNA. TRBV1 is flagged as a pseudogene. The length of the CDR3 is 13 residues. CDR3 loop: CTSGGGKFYEQYF. The DNA of the CDR3 is TGCACCAGCGGTGGGGGGAAGTTCTACGAGCAGTACTTC.

This clonotype has a count of ten or more. V is TRBV7-9 and J is TRBJ1-1; D is uncertain. CDR1 is SEHNR, CDR2 FQNEAQ, per germline (reference sequence). V was trimmed by 5 bases and J by 8 bases, leaving 15 bases between them. The length of the CDR3 is 13 residues. The CDR3, as DNA: TGTGCCAGCAGCCCCGACGTTAACCCCGAAGCTTTCTTT. This sequence encodes CASSPDVNPEAFF.